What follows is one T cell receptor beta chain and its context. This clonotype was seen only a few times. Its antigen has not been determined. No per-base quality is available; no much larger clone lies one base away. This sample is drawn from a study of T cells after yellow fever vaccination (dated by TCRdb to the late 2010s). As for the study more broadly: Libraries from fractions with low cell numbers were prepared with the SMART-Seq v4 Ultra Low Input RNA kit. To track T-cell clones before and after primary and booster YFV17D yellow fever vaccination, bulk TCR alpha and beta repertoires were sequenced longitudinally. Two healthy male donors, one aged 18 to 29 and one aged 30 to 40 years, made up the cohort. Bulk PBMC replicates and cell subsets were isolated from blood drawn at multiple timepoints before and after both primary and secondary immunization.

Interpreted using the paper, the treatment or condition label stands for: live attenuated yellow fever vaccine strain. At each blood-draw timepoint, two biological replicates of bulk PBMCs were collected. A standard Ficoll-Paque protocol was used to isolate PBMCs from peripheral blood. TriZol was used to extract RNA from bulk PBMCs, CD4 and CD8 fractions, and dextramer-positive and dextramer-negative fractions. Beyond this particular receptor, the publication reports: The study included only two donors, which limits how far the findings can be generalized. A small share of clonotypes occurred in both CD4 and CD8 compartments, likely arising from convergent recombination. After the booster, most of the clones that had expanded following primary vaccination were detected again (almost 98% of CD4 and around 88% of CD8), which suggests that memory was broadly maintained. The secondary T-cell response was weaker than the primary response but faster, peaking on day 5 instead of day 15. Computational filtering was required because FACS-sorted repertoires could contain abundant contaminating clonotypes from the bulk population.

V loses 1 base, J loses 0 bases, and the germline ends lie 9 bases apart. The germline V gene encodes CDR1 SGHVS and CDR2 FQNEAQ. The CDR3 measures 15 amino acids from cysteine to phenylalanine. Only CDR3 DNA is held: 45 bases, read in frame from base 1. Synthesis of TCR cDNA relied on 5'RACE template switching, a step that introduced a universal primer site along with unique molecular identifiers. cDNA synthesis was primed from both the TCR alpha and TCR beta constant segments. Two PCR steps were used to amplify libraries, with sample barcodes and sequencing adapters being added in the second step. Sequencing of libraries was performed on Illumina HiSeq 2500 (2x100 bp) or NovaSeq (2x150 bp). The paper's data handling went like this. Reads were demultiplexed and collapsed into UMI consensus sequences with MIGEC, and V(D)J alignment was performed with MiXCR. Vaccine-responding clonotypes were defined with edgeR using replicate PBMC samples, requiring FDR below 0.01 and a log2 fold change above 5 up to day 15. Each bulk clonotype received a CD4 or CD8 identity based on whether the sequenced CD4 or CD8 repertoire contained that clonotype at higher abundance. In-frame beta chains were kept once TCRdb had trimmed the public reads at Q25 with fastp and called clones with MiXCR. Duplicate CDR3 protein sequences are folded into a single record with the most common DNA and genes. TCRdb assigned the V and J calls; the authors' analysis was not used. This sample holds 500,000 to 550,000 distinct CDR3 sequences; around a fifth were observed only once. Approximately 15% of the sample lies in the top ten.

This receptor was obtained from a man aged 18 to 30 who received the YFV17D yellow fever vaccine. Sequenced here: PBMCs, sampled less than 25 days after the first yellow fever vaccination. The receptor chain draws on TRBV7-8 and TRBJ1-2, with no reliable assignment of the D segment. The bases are TGTGCCAGCAGCTTAGGGACGAGAGCTAACTATGGCTACACCTTC. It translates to CASSLGTRANYGYTF.